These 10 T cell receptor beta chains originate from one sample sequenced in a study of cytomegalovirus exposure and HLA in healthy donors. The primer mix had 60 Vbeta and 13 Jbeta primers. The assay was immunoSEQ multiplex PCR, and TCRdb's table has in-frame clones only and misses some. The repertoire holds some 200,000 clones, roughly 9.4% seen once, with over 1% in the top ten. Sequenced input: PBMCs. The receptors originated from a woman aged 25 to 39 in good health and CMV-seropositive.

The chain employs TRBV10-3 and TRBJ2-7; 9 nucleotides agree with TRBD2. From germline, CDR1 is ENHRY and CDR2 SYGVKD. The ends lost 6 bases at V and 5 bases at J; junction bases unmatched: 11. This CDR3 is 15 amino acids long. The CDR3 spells CAISPSGLAGHEQYF. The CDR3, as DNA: TGTGCCATCAGCCCCTCGGGGCTAGCGGGACACGAGCAGTACTTC.

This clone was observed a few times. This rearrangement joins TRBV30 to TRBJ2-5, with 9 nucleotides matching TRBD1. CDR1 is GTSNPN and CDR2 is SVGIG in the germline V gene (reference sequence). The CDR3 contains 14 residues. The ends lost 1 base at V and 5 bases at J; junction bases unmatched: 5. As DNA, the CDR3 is TGTGCCTGGAGTGGCTACAGGGGGCGGGAGACCCAGTACTTC. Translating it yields CAWSGYRGRETQYF.

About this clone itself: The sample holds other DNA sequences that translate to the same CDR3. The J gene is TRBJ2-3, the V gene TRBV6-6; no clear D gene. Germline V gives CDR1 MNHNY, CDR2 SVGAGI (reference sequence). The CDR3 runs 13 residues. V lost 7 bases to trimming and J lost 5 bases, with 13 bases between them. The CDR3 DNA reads TGTGCCAGCACTTATCAAAGAGAAGATACGCAGTATTTT. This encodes CASTYQREDTQYF.

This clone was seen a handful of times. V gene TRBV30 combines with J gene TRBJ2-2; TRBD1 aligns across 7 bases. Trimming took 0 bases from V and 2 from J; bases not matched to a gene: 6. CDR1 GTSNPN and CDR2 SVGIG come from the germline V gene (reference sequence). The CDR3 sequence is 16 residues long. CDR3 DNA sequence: TGTGCCTGGAGTGTGAAGGGACAGACTAACACCGGGGAGCTGTTTTTT. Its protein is CAWSVKGQTNTGELFF.

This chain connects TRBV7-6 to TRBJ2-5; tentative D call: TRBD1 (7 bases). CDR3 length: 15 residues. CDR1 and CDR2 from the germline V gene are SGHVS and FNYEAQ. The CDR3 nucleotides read TGTGCTCCGTGGAGGGGGCTTAACTTCGGGGAGACCCAGTACTTC. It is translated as CAPWRGLNFGETQYF.

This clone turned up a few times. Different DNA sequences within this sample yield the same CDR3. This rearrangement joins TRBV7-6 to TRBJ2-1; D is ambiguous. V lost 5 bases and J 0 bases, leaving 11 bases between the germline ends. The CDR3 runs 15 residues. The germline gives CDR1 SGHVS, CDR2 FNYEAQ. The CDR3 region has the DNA TGTGCCAGCAGCCCTAGACTGAGCTCCTACAATGAGCAGTTCTTC. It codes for CASSPRLSSYNEQFF.

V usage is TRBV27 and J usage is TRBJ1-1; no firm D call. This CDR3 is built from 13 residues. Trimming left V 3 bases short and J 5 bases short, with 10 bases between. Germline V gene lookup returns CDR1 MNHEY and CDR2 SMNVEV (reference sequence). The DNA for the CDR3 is TGTGCCAGCAGTTTCCAGGTACGGACTGAAGCTTTCTTT. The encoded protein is CASSFQVRTEAFF.

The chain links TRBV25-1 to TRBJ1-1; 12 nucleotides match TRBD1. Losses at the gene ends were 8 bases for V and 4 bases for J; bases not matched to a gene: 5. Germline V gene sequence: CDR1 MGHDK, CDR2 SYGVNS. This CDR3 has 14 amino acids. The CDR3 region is CASRGQGAVTEAFF. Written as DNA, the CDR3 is TGTGCCAGCCGGGGACAGGGGGCGGTCACTGAAGCTTTCTTT.

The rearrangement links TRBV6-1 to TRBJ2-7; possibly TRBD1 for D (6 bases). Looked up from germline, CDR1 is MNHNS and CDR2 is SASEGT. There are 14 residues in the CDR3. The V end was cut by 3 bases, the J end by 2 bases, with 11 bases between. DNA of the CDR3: TGTGCCAGCAGTGAGACAGGCCTTACCTACGAGCAGTACTTC. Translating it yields CASSETGLTYEQYF.

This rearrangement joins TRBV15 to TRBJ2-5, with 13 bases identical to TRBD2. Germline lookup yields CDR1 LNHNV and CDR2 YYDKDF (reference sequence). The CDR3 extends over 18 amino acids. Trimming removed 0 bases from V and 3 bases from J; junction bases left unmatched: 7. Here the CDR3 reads CATSRDRLAGGGKETQYF. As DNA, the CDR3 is TGTGCCACCAGCAGAGATCGACTAGCGGGAGGAGGTAAAGAGACCCAGTACTTC.